The 8 T cell receptor beta chains presented below share a single source sample, sequenced in a study of human versus mouse CDR3 diversity and MHC coevolution listed by TCRdb under 2017. The protocol used for the library was the immunoSEQ multiplex PCR assay. TCRdb stores this immuneACCESS table with in-frame sequences only. Part of the clones is absent; in the studies checked, under half of the shortfall reflects unresolved V genes, and no reason is known for the rest. The sample has about 83,000 clones on record, approximately 90% of them singletons. The ten largest account for 0.15% of the sample. The source material was naive CD4+ T cells from blood. The sample's cell subset or site, from its label and the paper: CD45RO-negative CD62L-positive naive CD4 T cells. The receptors come from a person aged 30-70 years in good health.

The V and J genes are TRBV25-1 and TRBJ2-7, with 12 nucleotides matching TRBD1. The germline CDR1 and CDR2 sequences are MGHDK and SYGVNS. Trimming removed 6 bases from V and 7 bases from J; junction bases left unmatched: 7. This CDR3 has 14 residues. The chain's CDR3 is CASRRGQGAGEQYF. CDR3 nucleotide sequence: TGTGCCAGCAGAAGGGGACAGGGGGCGGGGGAGCAGTACTTC.

This clone showed up just once. The gene calls are TRBV7-9 and TRBJ2-2, with 10 bases matching TRBD1. Germline CDR1 SEHNR, CDR2 FQNEAQ (reference sequence). There are 15 residues in the CDR3. With 8 bases clipped from V and 2 bases from J, the junction kept 5 bases outside the gene matches. The DNA for the CDR3 is TGTGCCAGCGGCCGACAGGGGGCTAACACCGGGGAGCTGTTTTTT. It codes for CASGRQGANTGELFF. The full variable domain, its missing parts supplied by reference TRBV7-9 and TRBJ2-2, is DTGVSQNPRHKITKRGQNVTFRCDPISEHNRLYWYRQTLGQGPEFLTYFQNEAQLEKSRLLSDRFSAERPKGSFSTLEIQRTEQGDSAMYLCASGRQGANTGELFFGEGSRLTVL.

V and J are TRBV9 and TRBJ1-4; no clear D. The germline V and J ends were trimmed by 0 bases and 0 bases, with 6 bases remaining between them. The V gene's germline CDR1 is SGDLS and CDR2 YYNGEE. The CDR3 extends over 15 amino acids. The CDR3 DNA reads as TGTGCCAGCAGCGTAGGCGCCGCAACTAATGAAAAACTGTTTTTT. Protein sequence: CASSVGAATNEKLFF.

V gene TRBV5-1 combines with J gene TRBJ1-1; 11 bases match TRBD1. The CDR3 consists of 17 residues. V lost 3 bases, J lost 2 bases, and 9 bases stayed unmatched. CDR1 is SGHRS, CDR2 YFSETQ, per germline. CDR3 coding DNA: TGCGCCAGCAGCTGGCGGGGACAGGGGGATTCAAACACTGAAGCTTTCTTT. This gives the protein CASSWRGQGDSNTEAFF.

The J gene is TRBJ2-4, the V gene TRBV7-2; D perhaps matches TRBD1 (5 bases). CDR3 length: 16 amino acids. Trimming stripped 1 base from V and 1 base from J, with 11 bases between. Germline V lookup: CDR1 SGHTA, CDR2 FQGNSA. CDR3 amino acids: CASSLGQFVAKNIQYF. The CDR3, as DNA: TGTGCCAGCAGCTTAGGACAGTTCGTTGCCAAAAACATTCAGTACTTC.

This rearrangement joins TRBV28 to TRBJ2-6; 8 bases agree with TRBD1. Per the germline V gene, CDR1 is MDHEN and CDR2 is SYDVKM. J was trimmed by 0 bases and V by 6 bases; bases with no gene match: 4. The CDR3 covers 16 residues. CDR3 DNA: TGTGCCAGCAGACCCGGGACAGGCTCTGGGGCCAACGTCCTGACTTTC. Its protein product is CASRPGTGSGANVLTF.

The chain recombines TRBV4-2 with TRBJ1-4; D is undetermined. Germline V gene lookup returns CDR1 LGHNA and CDR2 YNFKEQ. The CDR3 sequence is 16 residues long. Trimming shortened V by 1 base and J by 8 bases, and 17 bases separated the two germline ends. The CDR3 coding sequence is TGTGCCAGCAGCCAAGCTCCCGAGAGGATGTACGAAAAACTGTTTTTT. This translates into CASSQAPERMYEKLFF.

This chain uses TRBV9 with TRBJ2-3; no clear D gene. Germline values: CDR1 SGDLS, CDR2 YYNGEE. V lost 0 bases and J 6 bases, leaving 8 bases between the germline ends. This CDR3 spans 13 amino acids. The CDR3 protein is CASSVDSKDTQYF. The DNA for the CDR3 is TGTGCCAGCAGCGTAGATAGTAAGGATACGCAGTATTTT.